This TCR beta chain was recovered during a study of Graves' ophthalmopathy and Graves' hyperthyroidism. Study summary: If no ophthalmopathy appeared within 18 months of follow-up, hyperthyroidism was termed stable. Broader study findings: Detected in blood as well were most expanded thyroid clonotypes with frequency above 0.001.

As the template, RNA transcripts were used to amplify TCR beta CDR3 regions. An initial RT-PCR round employing HTBI primers preceded a second-round multiplex PCR. TCRdb processed the multiplex PCR reads anew with MiXCR; each CDR3 protein has one entry. The sample has around 520,000 distinct CDR3 sequences, under 45% seen once. The CDR3 has 13 amino acids. V shed 7 bases and J shed 4 bases, with 16 bases lying between them. Germline values: CDR1 SQVTM, CDR2 ANQGSEA. This clonotype was detected ten times or more. Its matching antigen is unknown. The sample comprised peripheral blood or thyroid tissue (not recorded which). This chain joins TRBV29-1 and TRBJ2-5, with a tentative D call TRBD1 (5 bases). The receptor's source is an adult man with Graves' hyperthyroidism. The CDR3: CSAKGRGGETQYF. CDR3 nucleotide sequence: TGCAGCGCCAAGGGAAGGGGCGGAGAGACCCAGTACTTC. Together with reference TRBV29-1 and TRBJ2-5, the CDR3 gives the full variable domain: SAVISQKPSRDICQRGTSLTIQCQVDSQVTMMFWYRQQPGQSLTLIATANQGSEATYESGFVIDKFPISRPNLTFSTLTVSNMSPEDSSIYLCSAKGRGGETQYFGPGTRLLVL.